The 26 T cell receptor beta chains below were found in one sample sequenced in a study of shared clonotypes between healthy human individuals. Sequencing used immunoSEQ multiplex PCR; TCRdb keeps in-frame clones, though not all of them. The table shows over a million clones, with around four fifths occurring only once. Sequencing input: memory CD4+ T cells sorted from blood. Subset denoted: CD45RA-negative fraction. These receptor sequences come from a man between 18 and 29 years old in good health.

This clone occurred a few times. The V call is TRBV30, the J call TRBJ1-5; perhaps TRBD1 as D (5 bases). Germline V gives CDR1 GTSNPN, CDR2 SVGIG (reference sequence). Trimming cost V 5 bases and J 9 bases, with 17 bases left between them. The CDR3 sequence is 13 residues long. As DNA, the CDR3 is TGTGCCTGGGCCCGGGACCGGTGGGGGCCCCAGCATTTT. It specifies CAWARDRWGPQHF. The complete variable domain, with remaining parts taken from reference TRBV30 and TRBJ1-5, reads SQTIHQWPATLVQPVGSPLSLECTVEGTSNPNLYWYRQAAGRGLQLLFYSVGIGQISSEVPQNLSASRPQDRQFILSSKKLLLSDSGFYLCAWARDRWGPQHFGDGTRLSIL.

The V and J genes are TRBV6-1 and TRBJ2-5, with 8 positions matching TRBD1. Germline lookup yields CDR1 MNHNS and CDR2 SASEGT. V shed 6 bases and J 4 bases; nucleotides not matched to a gene: 7. CDR3 length equals 14 residues. Here the CDR3 reads CASRADRVLETQYF. Written as DNA, the CDR3 is TGTGCCAGCAGAGCGGACAGGGTCTTAGAGACCCAGTACTTC.

This clone was picked up one time. The rearrangement uses TRBV4-3 and TRBJ2-7; TRBD1 agrees at 9 bases. V trimming: 1 base; J trimming: 2 bases; junction bases outside the gene matches: 3. CDR3 length: 15 amino acids. Germline-derived CDR1 and CDR2 are LGHNA and YSLEER. The CDR3 is CASSQARTGAYEQYF. CDR3 bases: TGCGCCAGCAGCCAAGCCCGGACAGGGGCCTACGAGCAGTACTTC.

The chain employs TRBV10-3 and TRBJ1-3, with a weak D call TRBD1 (6 bases). Germline V gene sequence: CDR1 ENHRY, CDR2 SYGVKD. Trimming cost V 2 bases and J 2 bases, with 13 bases left between them. CDR3 length: 16 amino acids. The CDR3 sequence: CAISEKTQGTGNTIYF. CDR3 DNA: TGTGCCATCAGTGAGAAGACCCAGGGGACTGGAAACACCATATATTTT.

About this clone: A read error is likely here: a far larger clone is one base away. The V gene is TRBV4-3, the J gene TRBJ2-7; tentative D call: TRBD2 (5 bases). Germline V gene lookup returns CDR1 LGHNA and CDR2 YSLEER. The CDR3 covers 15 residues. CDR3 DNA sequence: TGCGCCAGCGGCCAAGATCGAGGACTCTCCTACGAGCAGTACTTC. Its translation is CASGQDRGLSYEQYF.

This clone is a singleton in its sample. V usage is TRBV6-5 and J usage is TRBJ2-1; 7 positions match TRBD2. V shed 6 bases and J 5 bases; nucleotides not matched to a gene: 10. Germline lookup yields CDR1 MNHEY and CDR2 SVGAGI. This CDR3 has 15 amino acids. The CDR3 DNA reads TGTGCCAGCAGAGCCGAAGGACTAGGTGACAATGAGCAGTTCTTC. This encodes CASRAEGLGDNEQFF.

The chain's CDR3 is CATSATGGTNQPQHF. The CDR3 nucleotides are TGTGCCACCAGCGCTACAGGGGGTACCAATCAGCCCCAGCATTTT. This chain connects TRBV15 to TRBJ1-5, with 8 positions matching TRBD1. From germline, CDR1 is LNHNV and CDR2 YYDKDF (reference sequence). This CDR3 contains 15 residues. J was trimmed by 3 bases and V by 5 bases; bases with no gene match: 6.

The chain recombines TRBV6-1 with TRBJ1-2; 9 bases map to TRBD1. Germline-derived CDR1 and CDR2 are MNHNS and SASEGT. This CDR3 is 11 amino acids long. V lost 8 bases, J lost 7 bases, and 2 bases stayed unmatched. CDR3 region: CASGDRAGYTF. Here the CDR3 DNA reads TGTGCCAGCGGGGACAGGGCTGGCTACACCTTC.

The chain combines TRBV2 with TRBJ1-2; 9 bases line up with TRBD1. J was trimmed by 2 bases and V by 7 bases; bases with no gene match: 8. Germline loops: CDR1 SNHLY, CDR2 FYNNEI. The CDR3 is made up of 15 amino acids. The DNA of the CDR3 is TGTGCCAGCAAAGAGGGACAGGGTGGAAACTATGGCTACACCTTC. It translates to CASKEGQGGNYGYTF.

This clone was observed a handful of times. The chain employs TRBV28 and TRBJ1-1, with D tentatively TRBD1 (5 bases). This CDR3 contains 11 residues. Trimming left V 5 bases short and J 8 bases short, with 9 bases between. Per germline, CDR1 MDHEN and CDR2 SYDVKM. CDR3 sequence (DNA): TGTGCCAGCAGTCAAAACAGGGAAGCTTTCTTT. Translating it yields CASSQNREAFF.

V and J are TRBV5-6 and TRBJ2-1, with D unresolved. Germline V CDR1 and CDR2: SGHDT, YYEEEE. The CDR3 loop spans 14 amino acids. Trimming removed 4 bases at V and 4 bases at J, with 12 bases between. This chain's CDR3 is CASSGTGPYNEQFF. CDR3 DNA: TGTGCCAGCAGCGGAACTGGCCCATACAATGAGCAGTTCTTC. The whole variable domain, filled in from reference TRBV5-6 and TRBJ2-1, reads DAGVTQSPTHLIKTRGQQVTLRCSPKSGHDTVSWYQQALGQGPQFIFQYYEEEERQRGNFPDRFSGHQFPNYSSELNVNALLLGDSALYLCASSGTGPYNEQFFGPGTRLTVL.

The rearrangement links TRBV28 to TRBJ2-5, with 12 bases aligning to TRBD1. This CDR3 comprises 14 residues. Germline CDR1 MDHEN, CDR2 SYDVKM. V dropped 6 bases and J dropped 5; count of bases not matched to a gene: 4. CDR3 in amino acids: CASRGTGGLETQYF. DNA for the CDR3: TGTGCCAGCAGAGGGACAGGGGGCTTGGAGACCCAGTACTTC. The whole variable domain, filled in from reference TRBV28 and TRBJ2-5, reads DVKVTQSSRYLVKRTGEKVFLECVQDMDHENMFWYRQDPGLGLRLIYFSYDVKMKEKGDIPEGYSVSREKKERFSLILESASTNQTSMYLCASRGTGGLETQYFGPGTRLLVL.

V is TRBV6-5 and J is TRBJ2-5; 11 nucleotides line up with TRBD1. With 5 bases clipped from V and 5 bases from J, the junction kept 7 bases outside the gene matches. Germline CDR1 MNHEY, CDR2 SVGAGI. The CDR3 extends over 15 amino acids. Here the CDR3 DNA reads TGTGCCAGCAGTACCGGGGACAGGGGGGTTGAGACCCAGTACTTC. Translated: CASSTGDRGVETQYF.

The chain uses TRBV5-4 and TRBJ1-1, with TRBD1 matching 9 bases. Germline CDR1 SGHNT, CDR2 YYREEE (reference sequence). The ends lost 4 bases at V and 6 bases at J; junction bases unmatched: 7. The CDR3 runs 14 residues. CDR3 in amino acids: CASSAETGGSEAFF. In DNA form, the CDR3 reads TGTGCCAGCAGCGCTGAGACAGGGGGTTCTGAAGCTTTCTTT.

Only one count was recorded for this clone. The genes are TRBV30 and TRBJ2-2; TRBD1 or TRBD2 may be the D gene (6 bases each). The CDR3 runs to 15 residues. The germline V gene encodes CDR1 GTSNPN and CDR2 SVGIG (reference sequence). Trimming pared 0 bases from V and 1 base from J, leaving 9 bases between. CDR3 amino acids: CAWSVGGLNTGELFF. CDR3 bases: TGTGCCTGGAGTGTAGGGGGGCTGAACACCGGGGAGCTGTTTTTT. The variable domain in full, completed from reference TRBV30 and TRBJ2-2, reads SQTIHQWPATLVQPVGSPLSLECTVEGTSNPNLYWYRQAAGRGLQLLFYSVGIGQISSEVPQNLSASRPQDRQFILSSKKLLLSDSGFYLCAWSVGGLNTGELFFGEGSRLTVL.

The J gene is TRBJ1-2, the V gene TRBV5-1; D might be TRBD1 (5 bases). The germline V gene encodes CDR1 SGHRS and CDR2 YFSETQ. CDR3 length: 14 amino acids. Trimming took off 0 bases at V and 8 bases at J, with 14 bases between the two ends. The CDR3 nucleotides are TGCGCCAGCAGCTTGGATCAGGGTTCAGACGGCTACACCTTC. Protein: CASSLDQGSDGYTF.

This clone has just one count. The V and J genes are TRBV4-3 and TRBJ2-3; 14 bases are shared with TRBD2. V shed 2 bases, J shed 6 bases, and the junction held 1 base outside the gene matches. Germline V gene lookup returns CDR1 LGHNA and CDR2 YSLEER. This CDR3 region has 15 residues. Here the CDR3 reads CASSQRTSGRDTQYF. The CDR3 nucleotides are TGCGCCAGCAGCCAAAGGACTAGCGGGAGGGATACGCAGTATTTT.

The chain employs TRBV2 and TRBJ2-7; D not certain. V shed 4 bases and J shed 5 bases, with 3 bases lying between them. Germline loops: CDR1 SNHLY, CDR2 FYNNEI. The CDR3 totals 10 residues. The CDR3 nucleotides read TGTGCCAGCAGTGTAGACGAGCAGTACTTC. Protein product: CASSVDEQYF.

This chain links TRBV19 with TRBJ1-5, with 7 nucleotides matching TRBD1. The V gene's germline CDR1 is LNHDA and CDR2 SQIVND (reference sequence). The V segment lost 5 bases and the J segment 4 bases; nucleotides outside the gene matches: 8. The CDR3 totals 15 residues. The CDR3: CASSPGQTVNQPQHF. Written as DNA, the CDR3 is TGTGCCAGTAGTCCGGGACAGACAGTGAATCAGCCCCAGCATTTT.

V is TRBV7-2 and J is TRBJ1-2, with unresolved D. Germline CDR1 SGHTA, CDR2 FQGNSA. V lost 4 bases, J lost 7 bases, and 13 bases lay in between. The CDR3 is 13 residues long. As DNA, the CDR3 is TGTGCCAGCAGCTCACCTCGGACTCTTGGCTACACCTTC. Translated: CASSSPRTLGYTF.

The CDR3 DNA reads as TGTGCCAGCAGTGATGGGAGCGCAGCTAACTATGGCTACACCTTC. Encoded protein: CASSDGSAANYGYTF. This rearrangement joins TRBV2 to TRBJ1-2; no firm D call. With 3 bases removed from V and 0 bases from J, the gap between germline ends came to 11 bases. Germline-derived CDR1 and CDR2 are SNHLY and FYNNEI. CDR3 size: 15 residues.

The chain couples TRBV6-1 to TRBJ1-1, with a tentative D call TRBD1 (6 bases). The CDR3 covers 14 residues. Germline V gives CDR1 MNHNS, CDR2 SASEGT. V lost 3 bases and J 2 bases, leaving 10 bases between the germline ends. The chain's CDR3 is CASSDRDTNTEAFF. In DNA form, the CDR3 reads TGTGCCAGCAGTGACAGGGACACAAACACTGAAGCTTTCTTT.

V is TRBV19 and J is TRBJ2-1, with D hard to call. Trimming cost V 6 bases and J 8 bases, with 14 bases left between them. The CDR3 contains 13 residues. Germline V gene data show CDR1 as LNHDA and CDR2 as SQIVND (reference sequence). CDR3 sequence: CASRRTVDDEQFF. The CDR3 DNA sequence: TGTGCCAGTAGAAGAACAGTAGATGATGAGCAGTTCTTC.

The chain uses TRBV5-4 and TRBJ1-4, with 8 positions matching TRBD1. Trimming cost V 0 bases and J 0 bases; bases outside gene matches: 1. The germline V gene encodes CDR1 SGHNT and CDR2 YYREEE (reference sequence). This CDR3 is 16 amino acids long. The CDR3 DNA follows: TGTGCCAGCAGCTTGGGACAGGGGCCAACTAATGAAAAACTGTTTTTT. Translated: CASSLGQGPTNEKLFF.

The chain has TRBV19 and TRBJ2-2; D may be TRBD2 (5 bases). The CDR3 is made up of 13 amino acids. Trimming pared 8 bases from V and 0 bases from J, leaving 7 bases between. Germline V gene lookup returns CDR1 LNHDA and CDR2 SQIVND (reference sequence). The CDR3 sequence is CASASSNTGELFF. CDR3 bases: TGTGCCAGTGCTAGCTCGAACACCGGGGAGCTGTTTTTT.

This clone was seen only once. The CDR3 sequence: CATLVSVNEKLFF. CDR3 coding DNA: TGTGCCACTTTAGTATCAGTCAATGAAAAACTGTTTTTT. The chain joins TRBV28 to TRBJ1-4; D remains unclear. The CDR3 spans 13 residues. CDR1 and CDR2 from the germline V gene are MDHEN and SYDVKM. Trimming left V 10 bases short and J 5 bases short, with 14 bases between.